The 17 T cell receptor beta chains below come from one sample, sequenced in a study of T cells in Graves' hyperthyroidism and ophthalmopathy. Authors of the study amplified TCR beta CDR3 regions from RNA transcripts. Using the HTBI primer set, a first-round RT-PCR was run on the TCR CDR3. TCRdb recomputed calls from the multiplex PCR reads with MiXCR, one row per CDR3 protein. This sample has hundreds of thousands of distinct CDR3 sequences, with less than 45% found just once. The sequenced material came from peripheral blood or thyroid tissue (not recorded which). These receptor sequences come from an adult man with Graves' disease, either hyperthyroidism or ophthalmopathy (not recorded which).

The CDR3, as DNA: TGTGCCATCAGTGAATTTGCAGCCTCCACCAATTCACCCCTCCACTTT. Protein sequence: CAISEFAASTNSPLHF. This chain joins TRBV10-3 and TRBJ1-6; D remains unclear. The CDR3 has 16 amino acids. Germline CDR1 ENHRY, CDR2 SYGVKD. Trimming took off 3 bases at V and 7 bases at J, with 16 bases between the two ends.

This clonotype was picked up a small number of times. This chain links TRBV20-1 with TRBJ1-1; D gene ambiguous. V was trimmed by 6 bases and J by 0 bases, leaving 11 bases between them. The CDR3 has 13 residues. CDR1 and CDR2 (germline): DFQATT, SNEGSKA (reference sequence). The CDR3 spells CSAVGPMNTEAFF. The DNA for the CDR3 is TGCAGTGCAGTTGGACCGATGAACACTGAAGCTTTCTTT.

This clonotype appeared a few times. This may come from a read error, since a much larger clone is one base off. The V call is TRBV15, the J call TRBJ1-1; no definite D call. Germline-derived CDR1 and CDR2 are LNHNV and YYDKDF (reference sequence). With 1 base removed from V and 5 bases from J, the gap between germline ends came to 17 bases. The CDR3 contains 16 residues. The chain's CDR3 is CATSRGILQIGTEAFF. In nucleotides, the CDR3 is TGTGCCACCAGCAGAGGGATCTTACAAATCGGAACTGAAGCTTTCTTT.

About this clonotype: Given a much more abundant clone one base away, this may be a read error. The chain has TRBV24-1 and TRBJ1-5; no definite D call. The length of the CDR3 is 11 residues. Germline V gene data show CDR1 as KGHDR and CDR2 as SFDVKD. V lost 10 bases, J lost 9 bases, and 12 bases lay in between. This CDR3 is CATLVGPPQHF. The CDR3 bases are TGTGCCACTTTGGTGGGCCCGCCCCAGCATTTT.

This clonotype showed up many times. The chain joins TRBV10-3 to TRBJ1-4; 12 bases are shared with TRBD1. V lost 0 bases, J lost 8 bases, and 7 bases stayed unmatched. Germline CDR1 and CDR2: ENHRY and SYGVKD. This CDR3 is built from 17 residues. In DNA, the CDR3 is TGTGCCATCAGTGAGTCTCGGGACAGGGGGCCACGGGAAAAACTGTTTTTT. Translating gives CAISESRDRGPREKLFF.

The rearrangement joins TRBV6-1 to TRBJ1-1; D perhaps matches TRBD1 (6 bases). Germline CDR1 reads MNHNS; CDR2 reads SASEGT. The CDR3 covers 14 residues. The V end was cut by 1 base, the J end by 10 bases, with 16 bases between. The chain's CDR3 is CASSEDRQAGRAFF. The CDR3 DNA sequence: TGTGCCAGCAGTGAAGATCGACAGGCGGGAAGAGCTTTCTTT.

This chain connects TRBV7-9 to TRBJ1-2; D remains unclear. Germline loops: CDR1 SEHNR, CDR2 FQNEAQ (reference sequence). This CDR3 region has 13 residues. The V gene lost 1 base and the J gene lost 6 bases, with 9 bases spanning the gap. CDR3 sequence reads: CASSLELGDGYTF. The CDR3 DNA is TGTGCCAGCAGCTTAGAACTCGGGGATGGCTACACCTTC.

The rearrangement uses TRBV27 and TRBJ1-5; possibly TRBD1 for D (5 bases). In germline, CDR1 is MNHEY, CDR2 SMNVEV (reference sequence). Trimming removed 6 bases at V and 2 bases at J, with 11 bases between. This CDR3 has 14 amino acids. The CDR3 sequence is CASRRGAGNQPQHF. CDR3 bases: TGTGCCAGCAGAAGGGGCGCGGGCAATCAGCCCCAGCATTTT.

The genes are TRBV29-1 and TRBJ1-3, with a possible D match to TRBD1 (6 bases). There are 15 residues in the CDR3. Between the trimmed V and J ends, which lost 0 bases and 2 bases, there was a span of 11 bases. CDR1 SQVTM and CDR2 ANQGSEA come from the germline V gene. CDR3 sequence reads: CSVEELSGAGNTIYF. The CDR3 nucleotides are TGCAGCGTTGAAGAATTATCAGGGGCTGGAAACACCATATATTTT. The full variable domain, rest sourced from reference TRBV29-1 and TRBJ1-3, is SAVISQKPSRDICQRGTSLTIQCQVDSQVTMMFWYRQQPGQSLTLIATANQGSEATYESGFVIDKFPISRPNLTFSTLTVSNMSPEDSSIYLCSVEELSGAGNTIYFGEGSWLTVV.

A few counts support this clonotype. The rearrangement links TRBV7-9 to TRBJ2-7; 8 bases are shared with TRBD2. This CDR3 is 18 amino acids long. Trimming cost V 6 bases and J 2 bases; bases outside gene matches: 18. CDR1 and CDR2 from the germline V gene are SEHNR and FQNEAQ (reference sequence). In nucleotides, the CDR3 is TGTGCCAGCAGTTACTCGCCCGGGGCTAGCGGGCACACCTACGAGCAGTACTTC. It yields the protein CASSYSPGASGHTYEQYF.

In DNA, the CDR3 is TGTGCCAGCAGTTCGAGGACTGGGCTCGGCTACACCTTC. Translated: CASSSRTGLGYTF. The J gene is TRBJ1-2, the V gene TRBV6-5; D is uncertain. Between the trimmed V and J ends, which lost 4 bases and 8 bases, there was a span of 14 bases. Germline values: CDR1 MNHEY, CDR2 SVGAGI. There are 13 residues in the CDR3.

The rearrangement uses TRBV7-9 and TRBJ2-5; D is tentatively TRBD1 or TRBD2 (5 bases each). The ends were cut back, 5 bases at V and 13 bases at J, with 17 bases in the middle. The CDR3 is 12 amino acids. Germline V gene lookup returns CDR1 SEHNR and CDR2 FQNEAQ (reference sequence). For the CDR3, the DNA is TGTGCCAGCAGCATAGGGCAGGGAGCCGGGTACTTC. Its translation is CASSIGQGAGYF. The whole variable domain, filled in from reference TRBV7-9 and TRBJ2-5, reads DTGVSQNPRHKITKRGQNVTFRCDPISEHNRLYWYRQTLGQGPEFLTYFQNEAQLEKSRLLSDRFSAERPKGSFSTLEIQRTEQGDSAMYLCASSIGQGAGYFGPGTRLLVL.

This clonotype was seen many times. The CDR3: CASSFQDPRSPLHF. CDR3 in DNA: TGTGCCAGCAGCTTCCAGGACCCACGTTCACCCCTCCACTTT. The J gene is TRBJ1-6, the V gene TRBV7-9; no definite D call. V dropped 3 bases and J dropped 9 bases, with 12 bases sitting between them. The germline gives CDR1 SEHNR, CDR2 FQNEAQ (reference sequence). The CDR3 sequence is 14 residues long.

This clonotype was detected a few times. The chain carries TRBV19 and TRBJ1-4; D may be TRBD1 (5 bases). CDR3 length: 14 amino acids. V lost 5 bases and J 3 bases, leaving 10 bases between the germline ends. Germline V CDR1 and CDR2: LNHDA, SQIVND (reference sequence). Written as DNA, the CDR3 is TGTGCCAGTAGTTGGGGCAGCTCTAATGAAAAACTGTTTTTT. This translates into CASSWGSSNEKLFF.

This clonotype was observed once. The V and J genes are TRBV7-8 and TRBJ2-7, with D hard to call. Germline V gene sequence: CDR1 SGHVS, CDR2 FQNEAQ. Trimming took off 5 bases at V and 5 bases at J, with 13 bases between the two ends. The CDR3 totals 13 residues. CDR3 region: CASSLTLPNEQYF. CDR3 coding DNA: TGTGCCAGCAGCCTGACCCTCCCCAACGAGCAGTACTTC.

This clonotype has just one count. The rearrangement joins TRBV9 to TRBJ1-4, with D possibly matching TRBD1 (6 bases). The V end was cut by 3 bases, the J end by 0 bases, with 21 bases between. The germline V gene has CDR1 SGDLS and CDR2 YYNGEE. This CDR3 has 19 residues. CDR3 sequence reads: CASSAGAGADSTTNEKLFF. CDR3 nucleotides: TGTGCCAGCAGCGCCGGGGCAGGGGCGGATTCGACAACTAATGAAAAACTGTTTTTT.

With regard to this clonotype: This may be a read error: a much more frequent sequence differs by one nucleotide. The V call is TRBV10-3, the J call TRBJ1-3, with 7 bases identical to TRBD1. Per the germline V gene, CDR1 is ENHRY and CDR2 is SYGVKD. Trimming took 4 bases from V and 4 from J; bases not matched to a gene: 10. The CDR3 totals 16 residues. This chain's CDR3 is CAISGTSTGRGNTIYF. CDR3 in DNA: TGTGCCATCAGTGGTACTTCGACAGGGAGGGGAAACACCATATATTTT.